These 6 T cell receptor beta chains were all obtained from the same sample, sequenced in a study of blood T cell repertoires in COVID-19. The data were produced by immunoSEQ multiplex PCR, yet TCRdb's version contains in-frame clones alone and is incomplete. The data show around 140,000 clones, over 75% seen once. The sequencing input was PBMCs or T cells enriched from blood (not recorded which). These receptors were obtained from a man aged 50 or older in a cohort exposed to, infected with or recovered from COVID-19 (not recorded which).

This clone occurred once. The CDR3 DNA reads TGTGCCAGCAGCCAAGCTGTAGCGGGAGGTGAGACCCAGTACTTC. Translated: CASSQAVAGGETQYF. V gene TRBV3-1 (or the pseudogene TRBV3-2) combines with J gene TRBJ2-5; 10 bases match TRBD2. V was pared by 1 base and J by 5 bases, with 4 bases of the junction left unmatched. The CDR3 has 15 residues. The germline V gene encodes CDR1 LGHDT and CDR2 YNNKEL (reference sequence).

The chain combines TRBV2 with TRBJ1-2; a weak D match, TRBD1 (5 bases). Germline CDR1 reads SNHLY; CDR2 reads FYNNEI. This CDR3 region has 13 residues. The V and J ends lost 6 bases and 4 bases respectively, with 12 bases between them. In DNA, the CDR3 is TGTGCCAGCAGGCGTCCAGGGATCTATGGCTACACCTTC. Its protein product is CASRRPGIYGYTF.

The rearrangement links TRBV3-1 (or the pseudogene TRBV3-2) to TRBJ2-3, with a tentative D call TRBD1 (5 bases). V lost 3 bases, J lost 4 bases, and 11 bases lay in between. The CDR3 covers 14 residues. The germline CDR1 and CDR2 sequences are LGHDT and YNNKEL (reference sequence). The CDR3 here is CASSQGHDADTQYF. In DNA form, the CDR3 reads TGTGCCAGCAGCCAGGGGCATGACGCAGATACGCAGTATTTT.

This chain links TRBV4-3 with TRBJ1-3; perhaps TRBD1 as D (5 bases). This CDR3 is 15 amino acids long. Germline CDR1 LGHNA, CDR2 YSLEER. V was cut by 1 base and J by 3 bases, with 10 bases left in between. The CDR3 is CASSQVEGSGNTIYF. The DNA of the CDR3 is TGCGCCAGCAGCCAAGTGGAGGGGAGTGGAAACACCATATATTTT.

The chain couples TRBV27 to TRBJ2-7; 11 nucleotides align to TRBD1. This CDR3 contains 14 residues. Germline assignment: CDR1 MNHEY and CDR2 SMNVEV (reference sequence). The V and J ends lost 5 bases and 2 bases, in that order; junction bases with no gene match: 2. The chain's CDR3 is CASSPGQGAYEQYF. The DNA of the CDR3 is TGTGCCAGCAGTCCGGGACAGGGGGCCTACGAGCAGTACTTC.

This clone was seen only a few times. This chain connects TRBV9 to TRBJ1-3; D is possibly TRBD1 (5 bases). The CDR3 loop spans 15 amino acids. Germline assignment: CDR1 SGDLS and CDR2 YYNGEE. V lost 4 bases and J lost 4, with 15 bases in between. This CDR3 is CASSPEEGLGNTIYF. CDR3 coding DNA: TGTGCCAGCAGCCCCGAGGAGGGGCTAGGAAACACCATATATTTT.